Listed here are 24 T cell receptor beta chains from one sample, sequenced in a study of blood T cell repertoires in COVID-19. Repertoires were generated with immunoSEQ multiplex PCR, while TCRdb's copy carries only in-frame clones and drops some. In the table there are a few hundred thousand clones, less than 90% of which are singletons. The sample taken for sequencing was PBMCs or T cells enriched from blood (not recorded which). These receptors all stem from a woman in her forties or fifties who had recovered from COVID-19.

The chain links TRBV6-5 to TRBJ1-1; D is perhaps TRBD1 (5 bases). Germline V lookup: CDR1 MNHEY, CDR2 SVGAGI. The CDR3 loop spans 15 amino acids. Between the trimmed V and J ends, which lost 6 bases and 5 bases, there was a span of 19 bases. The CDR3 region is CASSATVRGVTEAFF. Here the CDR3 DNA reads TGTGCCAGCAGCGCGACGGTTAGGGGCGTAACTGAAGCTTTCTTT.

The sample holds one count of this clone. The chain joins TRBV20-1 to TRBJ1-1; no clear D. CDR1 and CDR2 from the germline V gene are DFQATT and SNEGSKA (reference sequence). Trimming took off 6 bases at V and 5 bases at J, with 10 bases between the two ends. The CDR3 extends over 11 amino acids. This CDR3 reads CSARVLTEAFF. The CDR3 region has the DNA TGCAGTGCACGAGTACTTACTGAAGCTTTCTTT.

A note on this clone: One end of the junction does not line up with germline, which may come from a read error. The V call is TRBV3-1 (or the pseudogene TRBV3-2), the J call TRBJ2-1; TRBD2 matches 10 bases. Germline V lookup: CDR1 LGHDT, CDR2 YNNKEL (reference sequence). This CDR3 region has 18 residues. Here the CDR3 reads CASSEEGSLAGDSNEQFF. CDR3 coding DNA: TGTGCCAGCAGCGAAGAGGGGTCTCTAGCGGGAGACTCCAATGAGCAGTTCTTC.

This clone was seen more than once but under ten times. J is TRBJ1-2 and V is TRBV29-1; D might be TRBD1 (6 bases). CDR1 is SQVTM, CDR2 ANQGSEA, per germline. V was shortened by 4 bases and J by 10 bases, with 19 bases between the two germline ends. This CDR3 region has 13 residues. The CDR3: CSVGLLTGSIYTF. The CDR3 DNA reads as TGCAGCGTTGGGTTATTGACAGGATCTATCTACACCTTC. Drawing the rest from reference TRBV29-1 and TRBJ1-2, the complete variable domain is SAVISQKPSRDICQRGTSLTIQCQVDSQVTMMFWYRQQPGQSLTLIATANQGSEATYESGFVIDKFPISRPNLTFSTLTVSNMSPEDSSIYLCSVGLLTGSIYTFGSGTRLTVV.

V and J are TRBV7-2 and TRBJ2-7, with D possibly TRBD2 on 5 matching bases. CDR1 and CDR2 from the germline V gene are SGHTA and FQGNSA. There are 14 residues in the CDR3. Trimming stripped 3 bases from V and 8 bases from J, with 17 bases between. CDR3 sequence: CASSLVGAEVKQYF. The DNA of the CDR3 is TGTGCCAGCAGCTTGGTCGGCGCGGAGGTAAAGCAGTACTTC.

Written as DNA, the CDR3 is TGTGCCATCAGTGAGTCGATAGGAGGTCTCGACACTGAAGCTTTCTTT. Translated: CAISESIGGLDTEAFF. The rearrangement links TRBV10-3 to TRBJ1-1, with D hard to call. This CDR3 has 16 residues. Germline V CDR1 and CDR2: ENHRY, SYGVKD. Trimming cost V 0 bases and J 3 bases, with 14 bases left between them.

This clone has only one observation. The chain is built from TRBV19 and TRBJ2-1, with D possibly being TRBD2 (7 bases). Germline lookup yields CDR1 LNHDA and CDR2 SQIVND (reference sequence). V was clipped by 6 bases and J by 7 bases, with 19 bases between them. The CDR3 extends over 15 amino acids. CDR3 protein: CASSPMGGRLNEQFF. As DNA, the CDR3 is TGTGCCAGTAGCCCCATGGGGGGGCGCCTAAATGAGCAGTTCTTC.

The CDR3 here is CASSLGQGARGYTF. CDR3 DNA: TGTGCCAGCAGCTTAGGACAGGGGGCGCGAGGCTACACCTTC. This chain links TRBV7-2 with TRBJ1-2; TRBD1 matches at 10 bases. CDR1 is SGHTA, CDR2 FQGNSA, per germline. The junction had 4 bases not matched to a gene; V was cut back by 1 base and J by 8 bases. The CDR3 is 14 amino acids.

The chain couples TRBV18 to TRBJ2-1; 12 bases match TRBD2. Per germline, CDR1 KGHSH and CDR2 LQKENI. Trimming at V came to 2 bases and at J to 1 base, leaving 12 bases not matched to a gene. This CDR3 has 20 amino acids. The CDR3, as DNA: TGTGCCAGCTCACCAATGCTAGCGGGGGGGACGCAAAAATCCTACAATGAGCAGTTCTTC. Translated, it gives CASSPMLAGGTQKSYNEQFF.

This chain joins TRBV10-3 and TRBJ2-7; D unresolved. Trimming took 0 bases from V and 4 from J, leaving 4 bases between them. The germline V gene encodes CDR1 ENHRY and CDR2 SYGVKD. The CDR3 has 12 amino acids. The DNA for the CDR3 is TGTGCCATCAGTGAGTCGACATACGAGCAGTACTTC. This translates into CAISESTYEQYF.

The V and J genes are TRBV19 and TRBJ1-1; D ambiguous. The CDR3 extends over 14 amino acids. V was clipped by 6 bases and J by 0 bases, with 11 bases between them. Germline CDR1 reads LNHDA; CDR2 reads SQIVND (reference sequence). DNA for the CDR3: TGTGCCAGTAGCGTCGGGAGGCTGAACACTGAAGCTTTCTTT. Amino acid sequence: CASSVGRLNTEAFF.

This clone has only a few counts. This chain connects TRBV7-2 to TRBJ2-7; no clear D. This CDR3 has 15 amino acids. V was shortened by 2 bases and J by 0 bases, with 11 bases between the two germline ends. From germline, CDR1 is SGHTA and CDR2 FQGNSA. This CDR3 is CASSLLGVGSYEQYF. The CDR3 nucleotides read TGTGCCAGCAGCTTACTTGGAGTGGGCTCCTACGAGCAGTACTTC.

This chain links TRBV11-2 with TRBJ1-1; 9 nucleotides line up with TRBD1. Germline loops: CDR1 SGHAT, CDR2 FQNNGV. The junction had 4 bases not matched to a gene; V was cut back by 5 bases and J by 0 bases. The CDR3 runs 15 residues. In DNA form, the CDR3 reads TGTGCCAGCAGCCCACAGGGGGCGGTGAACACTGAAGCTTTCTTT. Residues: CASSPQGAVNTEAFF.

This clone has just a few counts. V gene TRBV19 combines with J gene TRBJ2-1; perhaps TRBD2 as D (5 bases). The CDR3 sequence is 13 residues long. In germline, CDR1 is LNHDA, CDR2 SQIVND (reference sequence). Trimming removed 5 bases at V and 6 bases at J, with 11 bases between. The CDR3 spells CASSVGLLNEQFF. In DNA form, the CDR3 reads TGTGCCAGTAGTGTCGGACTTCTCAATGAGCAGTTCTTC.

The V and J genes are TRBV12-3 or TRBV12-4 and TRBJ1-1; 7 positions match TRBD1. J was trimmed by 6 bases and V by 5 bases; bases with no gene match: 6. The CDR3 runs 13 residues. CDR3 nucleotides: TGTGCCAGCAGTCCGAGACAGGGTGCTGAAGCTTTCTTT. Translation: CASSPRQGAEAFF.

The rearrangement links TRBV6-1 to TRBJ2-1; 10 nucleotides align to TRBD2. Germline loops: CDR1 MNHNS, CDR2 SASEGT. This CDR3 comprises 16 residues. J lost 3 bases, V lost 2 bases, and 4 bases had no gene match. CDR3 amino acids: CASSERTSGNYNEQFF. DNA of the CDR3: TGTGCCAGCAGTGAACGGACTAGCGGAAACTACAATGAGCAGTTCTTC.

This clone occurred many times. The V call is TRBV19, the J call TRBJ1-6; TRBD1 matches 10 bases. The CDR3 runs 16 residues. The trim removed 3 bases at V and 7 bases at J, leaving 6 bases unmatched. CDR1 is LNHDA, CDR2 SQIVND, per germline (reference sequence). The CDR3 protein is CASSMDLGQGNSPLHF. The DNA for the CDR3 is TGTGCCAGTAGTATGGATTTGGGACAGGGGAATTCACCCCTCCACTTT.

The chain couples TRBV28 to TRBJ1-2, with 8 bases aligning to TRBD1. Germline CDR1 and CDR2: MDHEN and SYDVKM. V was pared by 8 bases and J by 5 bases, with 4 bases of the junction left unmatched. The CDR3 consists of 12 residues. CDR3 nucleotides: TGTGCCAGCGGAGGACAGGGATATGGCTACACCTTC. This sequence encodes CASGGQGYGYTF.

There are a few counts of this clone. The same CDR3 is also encoded by other DNA sequences in this sample. This sequence joins TRBV3-1 (or the pseudogene TRBV3-2) and TRBJ1-2, with D possibly matching TRBD1 (6 bases). CDR1 and CDR2 from the germline V gene are LGHDT and YNNKEL (reference sequence). The length of the CDR3 is 13 residues. V lost 2 bases, J lost 2 bases, and 6 bases lay in between. The CDR3 DNA is TGTGCCAGCAGCCAACAGGGGAACTATGGCTACACCTTC. Amino acids: CASSQQGNYGYTF.

This clone was recorded many times. The chain joins TRBV19 to TRBJ1-1, with D possibly TRBD1 on 5 matching bases. Trimming cost V 8 bases and J 2 bases, with 15 bases left between them. The CDR3 loop spans 14 amino acids. In germline, CDR1 is LNHDA, CDR2 SQIVND (reference sequence). CDR3 bases: TGTGCCAGTGTACCAGGGCTCTACAACACTGAAGCTTTCTTT. This codes for CASVPGLYNTEAFF.

The V and J genes are TRBV4-2 and TRBJ1-1; unclear D gene. Germline CDR1 and CDR2: LGHNA and YNFKEQ. CDR3 size: 17 residues. Trimming removed 1 base from V and 1 base from J, with 16 bases in between. The CDR3 sequence is CASSQAEVPTANTEAFF. DNA for the CDR3: TGTGCCAGCAGCCAAGCGGAGGTACCCACAGCGAACACTGAAGCTTTCTTT.

This clone was detected a few times. The V and J genes are TRBV18 and TRBJ1-2; 12 bases match TRBD1. Germline V gene sequence: CDR1 KGHSH, CDR2 LQKENI. The V gene end was trimmed by 2 bases and the J gene end by 8 bases; junction bases not matched to a gene: 6. This CDR3 has 15 amino acids. As DNA, the CDR3 is TGTGCCAGCTCACCAGGGGGACAGGGGGCGCGAGGCTACACCTTC. This codes for CASSPGGQGARGYTF.

V gene TRBV11-2 combines with J gene TRBJ2-2, with a possible D match to TRBD1 (6 bases). This CDR3 contains 15 residues. Germline CDR1 reads SGHAT; CDR2 reads FQNNGV. V lost 0 bases and J lost 7, with 12 bases in between. The CDR3 loop reads CASSLDWEGGGELFF. The CDR3 nucleotides are TGTGCCAGCAGCTTAGATTGGGAAGGGGGCGGGGAGCTGTTTTTT. Full variable domain (rest looked up from reference TRBV11-2 and TRBJ2-2): EAGVAQSPRYKIIEKRQSVAFWCNPISGHATLYWYQQILGQGPKLLIQFQNNGVVDDSQLPKDRFSAERLKGVDSTLKIQPAKLEDSAVYLCASSLDWEGGGELFFGEGSRLTVL.

This sequence joins TRBV7-9 and TRBJ2-7, with D tentatively TRBD2 (6 bases). The CDR3 sequence is 14 residues long. The V end lost 4 bases, the J end lost 1 base, and 11 bases lay between the germline ends. In germline, CDR1 is SEHNR, CDR2 FQNEAQ (reference sequence). This CDR3 reads CASSSEGFSYEQYF. In nucleotides, the CDR3 is TGTGCCAGCAGCTCGGAGGGTTTTTCCTACGAGCAGTACTTC.